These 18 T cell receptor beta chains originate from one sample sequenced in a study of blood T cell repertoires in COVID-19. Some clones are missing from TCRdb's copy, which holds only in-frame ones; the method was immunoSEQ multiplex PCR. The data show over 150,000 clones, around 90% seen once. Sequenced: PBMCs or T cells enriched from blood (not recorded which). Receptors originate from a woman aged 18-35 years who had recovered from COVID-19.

The CDR3 DNA follows: TGTGCCACCAGCGACACCGCCTGGTACAGAGATCAGCCCCAGCATTTT. Amino acid sequence: CATSDTAWYRDQPQHF. This sequence joins TRBV15 and TRBJ1-5; D gene ambiguous. The V end was cut by 5 bases, the J end by 5 bases, with 19 bases between. This CDR3 has 16 amino acids. Looked up from germline, CDR1 is LNHNV and CDR2 is YYDKDF (reference sequence).

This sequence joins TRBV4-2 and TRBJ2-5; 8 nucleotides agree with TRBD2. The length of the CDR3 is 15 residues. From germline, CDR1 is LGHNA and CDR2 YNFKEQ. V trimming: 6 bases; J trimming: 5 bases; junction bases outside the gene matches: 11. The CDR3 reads CASSSQRGRGETQYF. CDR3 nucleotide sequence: TGTGCCAGCAGTAGTCAGCGGGGGCGAGGGGAGACCCAGTACTTC.

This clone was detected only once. The CDR3 sequence is CASSQEAGTYNEQFF. CDR3 DNA sequence: TGTGCCAGCAGCCAAGAAGCGGGAACCTACAATGAGCAGTTCTTC. The rearrangement uses TRBV3-1 (or the pseudogene TRBV3-2) and TRBJ2-1; the match to TRBD2 covers 7 bases. The germline CDR1 and CDR2 sequences are LGHDT and YNNKEL (reference sequence). This CDR3 contains 15 residues. V was clipped by 0 bases and J by 2 bases; unmatched bases: 1.

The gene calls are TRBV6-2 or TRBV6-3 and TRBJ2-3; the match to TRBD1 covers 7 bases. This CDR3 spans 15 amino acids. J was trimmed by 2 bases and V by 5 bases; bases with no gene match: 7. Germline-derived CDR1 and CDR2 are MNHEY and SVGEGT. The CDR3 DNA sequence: TGTGCCAGCAGTACGCCAGACAGGGTCACAGATACGCAGTATTTT. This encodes CASSTPDRVTDTQYF.

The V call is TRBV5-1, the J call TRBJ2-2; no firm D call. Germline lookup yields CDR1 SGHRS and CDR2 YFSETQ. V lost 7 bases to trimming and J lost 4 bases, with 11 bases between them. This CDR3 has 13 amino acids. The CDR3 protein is CASAEIPTGELFF. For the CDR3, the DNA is TGCGCCAGCGCCGAGATACCCACCGGGGAGCTGTTTTTT.

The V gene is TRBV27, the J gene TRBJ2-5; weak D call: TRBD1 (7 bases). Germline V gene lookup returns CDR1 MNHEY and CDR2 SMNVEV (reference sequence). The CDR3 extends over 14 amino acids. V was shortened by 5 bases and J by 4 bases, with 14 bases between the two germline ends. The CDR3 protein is CASSPRQGGETQYF. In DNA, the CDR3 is TGTGCCAGCAGTCCCCGGCAGGGGGGAGAGACCCAGTACTTC.

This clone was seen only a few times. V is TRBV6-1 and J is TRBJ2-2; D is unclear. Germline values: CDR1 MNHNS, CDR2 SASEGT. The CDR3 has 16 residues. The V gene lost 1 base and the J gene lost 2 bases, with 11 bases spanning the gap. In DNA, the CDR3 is TGTGCCAGCAGTGAAGAATCAAGAACTAACACCGGGGAGCTGTTTTTT. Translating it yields CASSEESRTNTGELFF.

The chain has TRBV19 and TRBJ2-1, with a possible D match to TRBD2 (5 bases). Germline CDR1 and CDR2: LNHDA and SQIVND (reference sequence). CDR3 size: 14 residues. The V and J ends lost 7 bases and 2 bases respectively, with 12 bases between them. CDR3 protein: CASINGDPYNEQFF. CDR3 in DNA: TGTGCCAGTATCAACGGGGATCCCTACAATGAGCAGTTCTTC.

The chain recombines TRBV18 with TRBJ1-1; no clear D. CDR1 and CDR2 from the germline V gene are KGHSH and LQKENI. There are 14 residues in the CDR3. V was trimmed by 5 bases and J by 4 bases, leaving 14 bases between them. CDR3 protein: CASSELGVGTEAFF. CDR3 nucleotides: TGTGCCAGCTCAGAGCTGGGCGTGGGCACTGAAGCTTTCTTT.

The chain's CDR3 is CASSFRDNYEQYF. The CDR3 nucleotides are TGTGCCAGCAGCTTCCGGGACAACTACGAGCAGTACTTC. This chain links TRBV5-6 with TRBJ2-7; a possible D gene is TRBD1 (6 bases). The germline CDR1 and CDR2 sequences are SGHDT and YYEEEE. This CDR3 is built from 13 residues. Trimming left V 2 bases short and J 3 bases short, with 9 bases between. Full variable domain (remainder filled in from reference TRBV5-6 and TRBJ2-7): DAGVTQSPTHLIKTRGQQVTLRCSPKSGHDTVSWYQQALGQGPQFIFQYYEEEERQRGNFPDRFSGHQFPNYSSELNVNALLLGDSALYLCASSFRDNYEQYFGPGTRLTVT.

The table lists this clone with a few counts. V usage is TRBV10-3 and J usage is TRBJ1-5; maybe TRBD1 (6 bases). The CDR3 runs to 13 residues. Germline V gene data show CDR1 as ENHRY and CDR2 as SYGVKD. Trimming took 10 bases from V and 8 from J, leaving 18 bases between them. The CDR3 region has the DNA TGTGCCAGCGCTTGGGGGCCCCAAGAGCCCCAGCATTTT. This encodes CASAWGPQEPQHF.

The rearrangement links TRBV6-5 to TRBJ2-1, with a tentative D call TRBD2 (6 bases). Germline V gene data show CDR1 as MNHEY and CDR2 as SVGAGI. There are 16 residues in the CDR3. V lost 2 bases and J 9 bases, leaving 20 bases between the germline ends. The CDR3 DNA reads TGTGCCAGCAGTTACCACACCGGGACTCAGACGGGTGAGCAGTTCTTC. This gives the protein CASSYHTGTQTGEQFF.

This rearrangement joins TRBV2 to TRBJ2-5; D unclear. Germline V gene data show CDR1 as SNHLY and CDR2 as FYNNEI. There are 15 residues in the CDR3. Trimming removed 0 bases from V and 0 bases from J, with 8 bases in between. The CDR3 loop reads CASSEAASYQETQYF. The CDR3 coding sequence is TGTGCCAGCAGTGAAGCGGCTAGTTACCAAGAGACCCAGTACTTC. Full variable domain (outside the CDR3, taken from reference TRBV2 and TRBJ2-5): EPEVTQTPSHQVTQMGQEVILRCVPISNHLYFYWYRQILGQKVEFLVSFYNNEISEKSEIFDDQFSVERPDGSNFTLKIRSTKLEDSAMYFCASSEAASYQETQYFGPGTRLLVL.

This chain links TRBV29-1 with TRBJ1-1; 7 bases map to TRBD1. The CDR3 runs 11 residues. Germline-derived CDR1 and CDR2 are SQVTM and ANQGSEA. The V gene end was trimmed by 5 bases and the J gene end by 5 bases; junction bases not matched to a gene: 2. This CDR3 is CSVYRGTEAFF. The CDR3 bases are TGCAGCGTTTACAGGGGAACTGAAGCTTTCTTT.

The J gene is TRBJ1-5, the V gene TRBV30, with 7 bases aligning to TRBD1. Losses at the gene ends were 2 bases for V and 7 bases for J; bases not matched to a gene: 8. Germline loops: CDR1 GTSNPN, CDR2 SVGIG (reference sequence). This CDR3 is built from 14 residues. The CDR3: CAWSKGASGQPQHF. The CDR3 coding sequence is TGTGCCTGGAGTAAGGGGGCCTCGGGGCAGCCCCAGCATTTT.

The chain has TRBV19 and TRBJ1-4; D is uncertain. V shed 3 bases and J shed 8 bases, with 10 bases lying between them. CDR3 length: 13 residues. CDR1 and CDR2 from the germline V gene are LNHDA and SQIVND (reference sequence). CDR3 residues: CASSISRREKLFF. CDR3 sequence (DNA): TGTGCCAGTAGTATCTCTCGCAGGGAAAAACTGTTTTTT.

CDR3 DNA: TGTGCCAGCAGTTTACGGTCCCGCACCGGGGAGCTGTTTTTT. Protein sequence: CASSLRSRTGELFF. The J gene is TRBJ2-2, the V gene TRBV27; D not certain. Germline V CDR1 and CDR2: MNHEY, SMNVEV (reference sequence). V was cut by 2 bases and J by 4 bases, with 8 bases left in between. The CDR3 has 14 amino acids.

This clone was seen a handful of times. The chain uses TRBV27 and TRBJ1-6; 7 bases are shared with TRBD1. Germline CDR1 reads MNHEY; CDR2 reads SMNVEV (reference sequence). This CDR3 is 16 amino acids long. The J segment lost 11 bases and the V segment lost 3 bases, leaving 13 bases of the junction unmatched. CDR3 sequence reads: CASSLNRGAITAPLHF. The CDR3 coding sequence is TGTGCCAGCAGTTTGAACAGGGGCGCAATAACGGCACCCCTCCACTTT.